The clone carrying this T cell receptor (beta chain) came up a few times. What it binds is unknown. These data originate in a study of CD8+ T cells in alopecia areata. Treatment described: oral pan-JAK inhibitor, 5-10 mg twice daily. cDNA reverse transcribed from extracted RNA served as the sequencing template. Sequencing was performed with immunoSEQ multiplex PCR; in TCRdb, only in-frame clones are kept and a portion is missing. The table shows 150,000 to 200,000 clones, with 45% to 65% occurring only once. V lost 2 bases and J lost 2, with 8 bases in between. Looked up from germline, CDR1 is SGHAT and CDR2 is FQNNGV. The CDR3 sequence is 14 residues long. The study, taken as a whole, reports: Normal scalp had lower clonality than lesional scalp, with alopecia totalis/universalis lesions showing this most strongly.

The chain has TRBV11-2 and TRBJ2-3; D not certain. The source is a human donor with alopecia areata. Material: CD4+ T cells sorted from blood, obtained at week 4, from a patient treated with tofacitinib. As DNA, the CDR3 is TGTGCCAGCAGCTTAATGGAGACCACAGATACGCAGTATTTT. This encodes CASSLMETTDTQYF.